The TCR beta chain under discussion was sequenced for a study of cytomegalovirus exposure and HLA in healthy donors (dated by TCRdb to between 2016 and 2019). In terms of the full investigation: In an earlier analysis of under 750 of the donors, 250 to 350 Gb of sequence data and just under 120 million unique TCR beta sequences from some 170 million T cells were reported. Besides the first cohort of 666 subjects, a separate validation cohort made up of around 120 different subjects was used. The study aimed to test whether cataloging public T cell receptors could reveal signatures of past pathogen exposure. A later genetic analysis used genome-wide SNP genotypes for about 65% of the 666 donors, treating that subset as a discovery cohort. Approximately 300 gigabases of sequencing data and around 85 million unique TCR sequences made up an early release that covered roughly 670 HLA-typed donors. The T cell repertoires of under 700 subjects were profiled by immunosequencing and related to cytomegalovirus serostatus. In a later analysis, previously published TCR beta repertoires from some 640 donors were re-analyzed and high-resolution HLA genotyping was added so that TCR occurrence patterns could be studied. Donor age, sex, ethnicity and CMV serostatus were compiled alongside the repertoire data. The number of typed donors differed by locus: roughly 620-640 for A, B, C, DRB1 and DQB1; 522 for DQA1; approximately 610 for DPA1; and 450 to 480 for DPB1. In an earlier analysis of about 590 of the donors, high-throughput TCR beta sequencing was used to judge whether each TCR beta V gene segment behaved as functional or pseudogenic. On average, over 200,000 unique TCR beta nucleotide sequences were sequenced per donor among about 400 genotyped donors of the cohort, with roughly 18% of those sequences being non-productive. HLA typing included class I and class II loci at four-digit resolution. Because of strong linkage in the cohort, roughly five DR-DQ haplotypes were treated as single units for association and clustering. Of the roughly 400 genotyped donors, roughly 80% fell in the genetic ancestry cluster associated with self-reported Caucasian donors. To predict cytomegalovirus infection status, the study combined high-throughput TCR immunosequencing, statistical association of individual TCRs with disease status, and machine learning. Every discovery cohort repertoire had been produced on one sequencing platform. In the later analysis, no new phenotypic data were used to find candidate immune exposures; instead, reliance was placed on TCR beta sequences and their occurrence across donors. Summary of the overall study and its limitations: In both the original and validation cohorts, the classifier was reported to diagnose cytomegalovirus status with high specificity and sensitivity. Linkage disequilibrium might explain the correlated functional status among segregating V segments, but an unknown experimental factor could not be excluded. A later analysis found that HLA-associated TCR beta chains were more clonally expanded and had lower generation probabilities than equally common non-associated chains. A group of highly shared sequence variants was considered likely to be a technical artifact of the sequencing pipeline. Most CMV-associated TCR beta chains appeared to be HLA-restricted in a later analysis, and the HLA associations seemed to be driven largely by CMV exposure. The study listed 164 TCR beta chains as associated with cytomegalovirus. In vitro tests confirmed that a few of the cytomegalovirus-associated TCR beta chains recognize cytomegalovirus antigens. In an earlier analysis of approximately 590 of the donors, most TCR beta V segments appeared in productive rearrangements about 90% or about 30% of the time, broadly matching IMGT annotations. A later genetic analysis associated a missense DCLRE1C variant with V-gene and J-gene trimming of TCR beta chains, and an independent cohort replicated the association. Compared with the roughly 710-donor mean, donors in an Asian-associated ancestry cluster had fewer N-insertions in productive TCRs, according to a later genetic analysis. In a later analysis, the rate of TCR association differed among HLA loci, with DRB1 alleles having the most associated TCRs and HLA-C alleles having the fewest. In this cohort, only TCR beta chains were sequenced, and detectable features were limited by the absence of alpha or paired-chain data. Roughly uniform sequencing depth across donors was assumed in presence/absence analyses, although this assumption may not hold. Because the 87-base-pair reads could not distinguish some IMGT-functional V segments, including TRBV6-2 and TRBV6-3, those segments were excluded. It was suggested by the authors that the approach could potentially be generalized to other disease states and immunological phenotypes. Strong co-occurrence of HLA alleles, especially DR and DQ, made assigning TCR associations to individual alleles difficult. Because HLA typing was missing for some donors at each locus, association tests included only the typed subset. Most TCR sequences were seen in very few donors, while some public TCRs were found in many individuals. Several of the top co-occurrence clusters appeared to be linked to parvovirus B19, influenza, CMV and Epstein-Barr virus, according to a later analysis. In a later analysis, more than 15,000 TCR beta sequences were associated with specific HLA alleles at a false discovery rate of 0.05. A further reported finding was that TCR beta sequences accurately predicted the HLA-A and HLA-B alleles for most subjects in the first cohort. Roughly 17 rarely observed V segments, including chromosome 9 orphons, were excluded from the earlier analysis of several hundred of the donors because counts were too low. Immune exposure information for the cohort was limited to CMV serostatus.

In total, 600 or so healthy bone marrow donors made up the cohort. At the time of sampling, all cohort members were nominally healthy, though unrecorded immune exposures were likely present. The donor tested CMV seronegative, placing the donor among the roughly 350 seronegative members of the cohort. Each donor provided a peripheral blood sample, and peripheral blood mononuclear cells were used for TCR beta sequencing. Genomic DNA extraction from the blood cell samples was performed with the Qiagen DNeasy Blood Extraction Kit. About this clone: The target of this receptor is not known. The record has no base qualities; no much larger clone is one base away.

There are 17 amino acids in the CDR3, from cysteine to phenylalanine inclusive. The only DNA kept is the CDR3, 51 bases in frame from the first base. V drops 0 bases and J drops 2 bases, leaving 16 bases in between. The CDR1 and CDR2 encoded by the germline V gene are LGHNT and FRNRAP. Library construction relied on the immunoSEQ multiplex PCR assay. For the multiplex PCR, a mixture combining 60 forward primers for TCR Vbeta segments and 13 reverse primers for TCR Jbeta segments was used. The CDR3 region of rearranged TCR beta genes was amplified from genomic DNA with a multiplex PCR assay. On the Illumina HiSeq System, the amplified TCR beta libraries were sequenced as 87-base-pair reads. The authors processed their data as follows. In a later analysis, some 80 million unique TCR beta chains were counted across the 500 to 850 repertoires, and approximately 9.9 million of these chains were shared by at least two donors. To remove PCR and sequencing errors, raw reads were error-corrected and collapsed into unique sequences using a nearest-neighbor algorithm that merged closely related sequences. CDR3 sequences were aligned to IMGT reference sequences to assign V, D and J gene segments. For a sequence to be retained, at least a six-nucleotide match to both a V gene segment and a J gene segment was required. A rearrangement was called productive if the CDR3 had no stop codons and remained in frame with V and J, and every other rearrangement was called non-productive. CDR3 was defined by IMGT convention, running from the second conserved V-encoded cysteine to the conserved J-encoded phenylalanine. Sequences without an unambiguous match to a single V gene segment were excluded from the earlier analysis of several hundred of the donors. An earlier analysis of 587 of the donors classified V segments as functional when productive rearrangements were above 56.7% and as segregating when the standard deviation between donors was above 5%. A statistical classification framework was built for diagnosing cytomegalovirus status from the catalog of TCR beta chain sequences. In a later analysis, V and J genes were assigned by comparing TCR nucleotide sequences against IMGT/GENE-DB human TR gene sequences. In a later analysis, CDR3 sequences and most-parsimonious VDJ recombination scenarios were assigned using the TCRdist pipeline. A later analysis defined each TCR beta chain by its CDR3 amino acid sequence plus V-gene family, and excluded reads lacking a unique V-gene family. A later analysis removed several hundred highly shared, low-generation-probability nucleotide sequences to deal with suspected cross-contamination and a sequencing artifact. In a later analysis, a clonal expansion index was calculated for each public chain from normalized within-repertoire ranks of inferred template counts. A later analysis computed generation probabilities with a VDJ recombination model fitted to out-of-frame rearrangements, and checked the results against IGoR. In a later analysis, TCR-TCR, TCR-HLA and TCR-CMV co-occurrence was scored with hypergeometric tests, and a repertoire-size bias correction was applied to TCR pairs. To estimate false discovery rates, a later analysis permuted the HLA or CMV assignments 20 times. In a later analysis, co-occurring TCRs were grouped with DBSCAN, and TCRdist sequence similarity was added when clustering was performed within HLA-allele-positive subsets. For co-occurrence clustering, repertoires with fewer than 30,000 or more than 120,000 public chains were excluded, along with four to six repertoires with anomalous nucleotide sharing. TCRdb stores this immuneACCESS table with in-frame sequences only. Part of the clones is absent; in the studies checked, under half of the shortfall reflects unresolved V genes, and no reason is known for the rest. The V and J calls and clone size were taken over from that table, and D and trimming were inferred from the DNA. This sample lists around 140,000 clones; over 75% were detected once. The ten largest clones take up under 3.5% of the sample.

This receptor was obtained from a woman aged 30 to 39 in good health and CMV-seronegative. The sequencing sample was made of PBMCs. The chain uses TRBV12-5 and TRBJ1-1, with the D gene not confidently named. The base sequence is TGTGCTAGTGGTTTGGTACTTGGGATCGGAGGTAACACTGAAGCTTTCTTT. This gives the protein CASGLVLGIGGNTEAFF. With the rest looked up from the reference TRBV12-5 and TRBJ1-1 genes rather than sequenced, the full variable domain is DARVTQTPRHKVTEMGQEVTMRCQPILGHNTVFWYRQTMMQGLELLAYFRNRAPLDDSGMPKDRFSAEMPDATLATLKIQPSEPRDSAVYFCASGLVLGIGGNTEAFFGQGTRLTVV.